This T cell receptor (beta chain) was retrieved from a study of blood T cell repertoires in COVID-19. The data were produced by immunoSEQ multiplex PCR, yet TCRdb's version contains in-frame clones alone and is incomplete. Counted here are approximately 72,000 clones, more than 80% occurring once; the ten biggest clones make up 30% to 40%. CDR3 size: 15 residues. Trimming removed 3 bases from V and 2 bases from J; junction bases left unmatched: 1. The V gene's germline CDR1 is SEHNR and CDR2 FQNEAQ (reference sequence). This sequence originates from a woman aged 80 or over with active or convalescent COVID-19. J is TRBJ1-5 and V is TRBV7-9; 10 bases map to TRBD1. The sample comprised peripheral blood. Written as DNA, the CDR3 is TGTGCCAGCAGCTTCGGGACAGGGGGCAATCAGCCCCAGCATTTT. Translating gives CASSFGTGGNQPQHF.